Presented here are 3 T cell receptor beta chains from one specimen sequenced in a study of T-cell memory formation after mild COVID-19. TCRdb ran MiXCR on the 5' RACE reads and lists one entry per CDR3 protein. The data hold 400,000 to 450,000 distinct CDR3 sequences, with approximately 18% observed a single time. Sequenced: PBMCs or a T cell subset sorted from them (not recorded which). The receptors come from a man aged 18 to 30 who had mild COVID-19 (a few samples of this study predate the infection). Cell type and time point are not known.

V and J are TRBV12-3 or TRBV12-4 and TRBJ1-2; D unclear. This CDR3 has 12 residues. The V end lost 3 bases, the J end lost 5 bases, and 7 bases lay between the germline ends. The CDR3 spells CASSFQQYGYTF. The CDR3, as DNA: TGTGCCAGCAGTTTTCAACAGTATGGCTACACCTTC.

The rearrangement joins TRBV6-2 or TRBV6-3 to TRBJ2-2; tentative D call: TRBD2 (7 bases). CDR3 length equals 15 residues. The V and J ends lost 6 bases and 5 bases respectively, with 16 bases between them. Germline V gene data show CDR1 as MNHEY and CDR2 as SVGEGT. The DNA for the CDR3 is TGTGCCAGCAGCTTCTGGCGGGGGCTTACCGGGGAGCTGTTTTTT. Protein product: CASSFWRGLTGELFF.

The chain recombines TRBV10-2 with TRBJ2-1; TRBD2 matches 8 bases. J lost 3 bases, V lost 5 bases, and 3 bases had no gene match. Germline CDR1 and CDR2: WSHSY and SAAADI. The CDR3 is made up of 14 amino acids. CDR3 sequence reads: CASSSLADYNEQFF. For the CDR3, the DNA is TGCGCCAGCAGTTCACTAGCGGACTACAATGAGCAGTTCTTC.